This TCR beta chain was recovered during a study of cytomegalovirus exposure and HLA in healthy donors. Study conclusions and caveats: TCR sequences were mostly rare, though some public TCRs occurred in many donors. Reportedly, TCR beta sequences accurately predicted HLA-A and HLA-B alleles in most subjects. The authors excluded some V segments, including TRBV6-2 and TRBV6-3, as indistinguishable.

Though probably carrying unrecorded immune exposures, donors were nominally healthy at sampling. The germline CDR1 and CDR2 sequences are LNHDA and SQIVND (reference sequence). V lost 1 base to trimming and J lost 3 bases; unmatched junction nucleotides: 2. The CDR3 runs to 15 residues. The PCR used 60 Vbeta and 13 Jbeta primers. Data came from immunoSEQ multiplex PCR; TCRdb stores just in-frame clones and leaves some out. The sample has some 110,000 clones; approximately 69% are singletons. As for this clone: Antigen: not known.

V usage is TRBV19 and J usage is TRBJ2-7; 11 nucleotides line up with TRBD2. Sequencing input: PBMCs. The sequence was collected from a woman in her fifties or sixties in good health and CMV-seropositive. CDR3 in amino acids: CASSIVAGGLYEQYF. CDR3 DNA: TGTGCCAGTAGTATAGTAGCGGGAGGGCTCTACGAGCAGTACTTC.